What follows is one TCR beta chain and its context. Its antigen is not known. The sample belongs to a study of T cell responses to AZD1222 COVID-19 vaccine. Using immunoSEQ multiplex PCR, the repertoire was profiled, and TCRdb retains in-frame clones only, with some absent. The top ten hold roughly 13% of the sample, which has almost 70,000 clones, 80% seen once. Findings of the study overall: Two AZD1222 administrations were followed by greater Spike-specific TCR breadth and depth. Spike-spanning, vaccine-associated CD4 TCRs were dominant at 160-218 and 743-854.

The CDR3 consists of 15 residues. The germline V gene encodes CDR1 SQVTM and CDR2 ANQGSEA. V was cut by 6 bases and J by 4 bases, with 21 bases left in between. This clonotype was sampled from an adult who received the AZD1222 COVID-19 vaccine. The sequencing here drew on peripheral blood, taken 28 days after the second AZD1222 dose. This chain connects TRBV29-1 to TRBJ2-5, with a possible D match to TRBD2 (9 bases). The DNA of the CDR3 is TGCAGCGTCGCAGGGGGCGGGGGGGCCGGAGAGACCCAGTACTTC. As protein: CSVAGGGGAGETQYF.